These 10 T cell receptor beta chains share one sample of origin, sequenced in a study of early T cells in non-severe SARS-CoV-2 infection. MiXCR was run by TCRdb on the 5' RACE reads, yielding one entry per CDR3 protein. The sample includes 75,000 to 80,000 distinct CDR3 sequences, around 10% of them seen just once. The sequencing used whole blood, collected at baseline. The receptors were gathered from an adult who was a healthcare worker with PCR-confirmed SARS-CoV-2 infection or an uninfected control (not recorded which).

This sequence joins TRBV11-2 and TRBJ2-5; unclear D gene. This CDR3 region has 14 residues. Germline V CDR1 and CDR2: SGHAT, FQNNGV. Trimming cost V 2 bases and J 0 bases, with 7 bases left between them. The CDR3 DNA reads TGTGCCAGCAGCTTATACGTGGACCAAGAGACCCAGTACTTC. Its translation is CASSLYVDQETQYF.

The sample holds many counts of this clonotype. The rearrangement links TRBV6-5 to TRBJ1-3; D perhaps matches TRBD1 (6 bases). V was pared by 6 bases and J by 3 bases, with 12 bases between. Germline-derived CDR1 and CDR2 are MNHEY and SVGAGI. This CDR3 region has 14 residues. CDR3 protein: CASRQQGHGNTIYF. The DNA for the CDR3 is TGTGCCAGCAGACAGCAGGGGCATGGAAACACCATATATTTT.

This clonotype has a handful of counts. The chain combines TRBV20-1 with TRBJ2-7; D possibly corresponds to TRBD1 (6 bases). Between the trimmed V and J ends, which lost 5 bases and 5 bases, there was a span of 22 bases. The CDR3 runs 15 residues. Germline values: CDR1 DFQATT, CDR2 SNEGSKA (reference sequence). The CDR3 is CSAQTLDSQVHEQYF. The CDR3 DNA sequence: TGCAGTGCTCAGACTCTGGACAGTCAAGTCCACGAGCAGTACTTC.

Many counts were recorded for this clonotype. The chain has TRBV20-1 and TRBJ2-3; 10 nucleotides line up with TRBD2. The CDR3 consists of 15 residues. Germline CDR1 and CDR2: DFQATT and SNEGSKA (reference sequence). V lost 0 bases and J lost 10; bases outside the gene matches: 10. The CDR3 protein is CSARDQAGGTRAQYF. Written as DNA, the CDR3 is TGCAGTGCTAGAGATCAAGCGGGGGGGACAAGAGCGCAGTATTTT.

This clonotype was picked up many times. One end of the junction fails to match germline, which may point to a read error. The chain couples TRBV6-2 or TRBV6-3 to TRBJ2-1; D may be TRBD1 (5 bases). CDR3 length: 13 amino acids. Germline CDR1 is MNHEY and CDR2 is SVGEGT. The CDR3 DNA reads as TGTGCCGGCAGGGCGAGCTCCTACAATGAGCAGTTCTTC. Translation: CAGRASSYNEQFF.

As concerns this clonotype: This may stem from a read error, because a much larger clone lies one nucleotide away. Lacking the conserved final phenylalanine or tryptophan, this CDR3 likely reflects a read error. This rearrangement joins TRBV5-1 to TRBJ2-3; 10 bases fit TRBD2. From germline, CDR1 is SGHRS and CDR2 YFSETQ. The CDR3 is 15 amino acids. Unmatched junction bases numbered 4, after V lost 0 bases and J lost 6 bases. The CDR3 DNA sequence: TGCGCCAGCAGCTTGGCAGCGGGGGGGCCCGATACGCAGTATTCT. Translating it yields CASSLAAGGPDTQYS.

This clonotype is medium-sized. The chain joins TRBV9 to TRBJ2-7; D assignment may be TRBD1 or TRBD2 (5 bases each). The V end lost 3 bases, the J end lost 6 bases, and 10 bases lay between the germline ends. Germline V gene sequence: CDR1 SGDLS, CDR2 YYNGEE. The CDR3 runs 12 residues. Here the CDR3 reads CASSGGRGEQYF. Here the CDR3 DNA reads TGTGCCAGCAGCGGGGGCCGGGGCGAGCAGTACTTC.

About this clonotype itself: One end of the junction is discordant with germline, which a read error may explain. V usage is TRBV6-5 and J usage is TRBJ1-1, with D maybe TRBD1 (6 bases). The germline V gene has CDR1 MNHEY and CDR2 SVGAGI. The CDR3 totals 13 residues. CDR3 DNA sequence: TGTGCCAGCAAGGGGGAAGTCGAAGGGGTTACTATCTTT. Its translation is CASKGEVEGVTIF.

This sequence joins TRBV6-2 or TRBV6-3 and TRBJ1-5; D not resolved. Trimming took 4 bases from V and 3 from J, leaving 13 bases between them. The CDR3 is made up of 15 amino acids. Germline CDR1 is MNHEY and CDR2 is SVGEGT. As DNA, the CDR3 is TGTGCCAGCAGTTTCGCCCGGGATGCCAATCAGCCCCAGCATTTT. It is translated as CASSFARDANQPQHF.

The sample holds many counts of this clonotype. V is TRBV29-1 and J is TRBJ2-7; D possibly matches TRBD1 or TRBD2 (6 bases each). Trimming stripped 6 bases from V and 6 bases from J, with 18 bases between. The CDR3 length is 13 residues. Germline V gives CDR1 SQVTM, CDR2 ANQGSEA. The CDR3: CSVAHPGGVEQYF. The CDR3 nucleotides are TGCAGCGTCGCCCACCCCGGGGGCGTCGAGCAGTACTTC.